This TCR beta chain derives from a study of shared clonotypes between healthy human individuals. Overall study context: Donor composition was a couple of women and a few men, aged 18 to 49. Whole-study findings and limits: A generally larger estimated richness was seen in naive subsets than in memory subsets. The four-donor shared clonotypes exceeded non-shared clonotypes in generation probability, with non-shared ones scoring lower.

An approximately 220 ng quantity of DNA, about 30,000 T cell genomes, went into the sorted-subset replicate PCRs. Sequencing used immunoSEQ multiplex PCR; TCRdb keeps in-frame clones, though not all of them. Found here are about 1 million clones, 70% to 80% of them singletons; the top ten hold over 1.3%. From germline, CDR1 is SGHNT and CDR2 YYREEE (reference sequence). The germline V and J ends were trimmed by 0 bases and 3 bases, with 12 bases remaining between them. The CDR3 is made up of 16 amino acids. This clone was observed a few times. Its antigen is unknown. This chain uses TRBV5-4 with TRBJ2-2; possibly TRBD2 for D (5 bases). The sequencing input was memory CD4+ T cells sorted from blood. Subset specified: CD45RA-negative fraction. This sequence originates from a man aged 18 to 30 in good health. The CDR3 DNA reads TGTGCCAGCAGCTTGGTCCCGGGGTGGGACACCGGGGAGCTGTTTTTT. It is translated as CASSLVPGWDTGELFF.